The T cell receptor (beta chain) under discussion was sequenced for a study of response to subunit inactivated influenza vaccine. Points from the study as a whole: It was the authors' suggestion that each seasonal influenza vaccination recruits few new T cells.

This CDR3 contains 15 residues. Germline V lookup: CDR1 SGHDT, CDR2 YYEEEE. This clonotype showed up many times. Its antigen is currently unknown. One junction end does not reproduce the germline sequence, and a read error may be involved. One entry per CDR3 protein results from TCRdb running MiXCR on the RT-PCR reads. The table has around 710,000 distinct CDR3 sequences, 14% seen once. The V and J genes are TRBV5-6 and TRBJ2-2; TRBD1 agrees at 8 bases. This receptor was obtained from a man aged 50-60 years who received an inactivated influenza vaccine. The sample was PBMCs from blood, taken less than 15 days before vaccination. The CDR3 loop reads CASSLDRDYTGELFF. The DNA for the CDR3 is TGTGCCAGCAGTTTGGACAGGGATTACACCGGGGAGCTGTTTTTT.